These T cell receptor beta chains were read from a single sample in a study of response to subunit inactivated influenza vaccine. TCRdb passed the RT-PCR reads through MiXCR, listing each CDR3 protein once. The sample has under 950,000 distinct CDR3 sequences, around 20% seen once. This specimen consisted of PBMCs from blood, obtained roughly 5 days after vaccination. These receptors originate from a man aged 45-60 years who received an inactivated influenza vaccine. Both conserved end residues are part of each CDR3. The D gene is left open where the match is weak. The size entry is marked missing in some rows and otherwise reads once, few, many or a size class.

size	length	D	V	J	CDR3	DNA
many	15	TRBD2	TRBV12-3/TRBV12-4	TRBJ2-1	CASTSRTSGITEQFF	TGTGCCAGCACCAGTCGGACTAGCGGGATCACTGAGCAGTTCTTC
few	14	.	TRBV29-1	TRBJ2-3	CSVGGLAGTDTQYF	TGCAGCGTGGGGGGGCTAGCGGGCACAGATACGCAGTATTTT
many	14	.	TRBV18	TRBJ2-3	CASSPRRGTDTQYF	TGTGCCAGCTCACCACGCAGGGGCACAGATACGCAGTATTTT
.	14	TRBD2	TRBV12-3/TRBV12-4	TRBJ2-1	CASSPALTSGEQFF	TGTGCCAGCAGTCCGGCGTTAACTAGCGGGGAGCAGTTCTTC
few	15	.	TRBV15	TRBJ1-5	CATSRVQGSNQPQHF	TGTGCCACCAGCAGAGTACAGGGTAGCAATCAGCCCCAGCATTTT
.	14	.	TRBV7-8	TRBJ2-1	CASQYRHSYNEQFF	TGTGCCAGCCAGTACAGGCACTCCTACAATGAGCAGTTCTTC
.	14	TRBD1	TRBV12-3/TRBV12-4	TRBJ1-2	CASSYGQVNYGYTF	TGTGCCAGCAGTTATGGACAGGTCAACTATGGCTACACCTTC
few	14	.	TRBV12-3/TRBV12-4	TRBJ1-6	CASSLDGHSTPLHF	TGTGCCAGCAGCTTAGATGGACATTCGACACCCCTCCACTTT
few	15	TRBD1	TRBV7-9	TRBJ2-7	CASSRSDRGRGEQYF	TGTGCCAGCAGCAGATCGGACAGGGGGCGCGGTGAGCAGTACTTC
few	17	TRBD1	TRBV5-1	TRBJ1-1	CASSFGDRGPLNTEAFF	TGCGCCAGCAGCTTTGGGGACAGGGGGCCCTTGAACACTGAAGCTTTCTTT
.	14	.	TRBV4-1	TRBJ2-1	CASSQDRRYNEQFF	TGCGCCAGCAGCCAAGATCGTCGCTACAATGAGCAGTTCTTC
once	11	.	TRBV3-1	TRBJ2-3	CATTAIEGRYF	TGTGCCACCACAGCCATTGAGGGAAGGTATTTT
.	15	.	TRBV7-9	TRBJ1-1	CASSFSGGEGPEAFF	TGTGCCAGCAGCTTCTCCGGCGGAGAGGGACCTGAAGCTTTCTTT
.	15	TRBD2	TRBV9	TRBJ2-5	CASSVGLQTSGTQYF	TGTGCCAGCAGCGTAGGGCTGCAGACTAGCGGGACCCAGTACTTC
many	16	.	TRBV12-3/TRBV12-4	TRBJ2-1	CASRLSGTPSYNEQFF	TGTGCCAGCAGACTCTCCGGGACTCCTTCTTACAATGAGCAGTTCTTC
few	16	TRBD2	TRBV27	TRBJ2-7	CASSPKLGLAGHEQYF	TGTGCCAGCAGCCCGAAGTTGGGACTAGCGGGACACGAGCAGTACTTC
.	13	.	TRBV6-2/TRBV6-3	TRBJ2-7	CASSRALSYKQYF	TGTGCCAGCAGTCGGGCCCTCTCCTACAAGCAGTACTTC
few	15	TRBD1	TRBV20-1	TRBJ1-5	CSATGQGIGNQPQHF	TGCAGTGCCACAGGACAGGGAATAGGCAATCAGCCCCAGCATTTT
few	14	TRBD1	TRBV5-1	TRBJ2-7	CASSTGQNANEQYF	TGCGCCAGCAGCACGGGACAGAATGCTAACGAGCAGTACTTC
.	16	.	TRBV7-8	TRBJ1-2	CASSFHRALPNYGYTF	TGTGCCAGCAGCTTTCACAGGGCCCTACCTAACTATGGCTACACCTTC
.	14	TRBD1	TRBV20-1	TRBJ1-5	CSVHTQGRNQPQHF	TGCAGCGTACACACACAGGGGAGGAATCAGCCCCAGCATTTT
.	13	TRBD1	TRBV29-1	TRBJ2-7	CSVTGTGGYEQYF	TGCAGCGTTACCGGGACAGGGGGGTACGAGCAGTACTTC
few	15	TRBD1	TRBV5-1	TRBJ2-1	CASSTDRVVDGEQFF	TGCGCCAGCAGCACGGACAGGGTGGTTGATGGTGAGCAGTTCTTC
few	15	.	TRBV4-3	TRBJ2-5	CASSQDLAEVETQYF	TGCGCCAGCAGCCAAGATTTGGCGGAGGTGGAGACCCAGTACTTC
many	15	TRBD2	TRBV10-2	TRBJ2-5	CASSAGLAGAETQYF	TGCGCCAGCAGTGCAGGACTAGCGGGAGCAGAGACCCAGTACTTC
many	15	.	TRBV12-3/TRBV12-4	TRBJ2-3	CASSLGGGGTDTQYF	TGTGCCAGCAGTTTGGGCGGAGGGGGCACAGATACGCAGTATTTT
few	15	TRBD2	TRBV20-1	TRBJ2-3	CSASGVAGVTDTQYF	TGCAGTGCTAGTGGGGTAGCGGGAGTCACAGATACGCAGTATTTT